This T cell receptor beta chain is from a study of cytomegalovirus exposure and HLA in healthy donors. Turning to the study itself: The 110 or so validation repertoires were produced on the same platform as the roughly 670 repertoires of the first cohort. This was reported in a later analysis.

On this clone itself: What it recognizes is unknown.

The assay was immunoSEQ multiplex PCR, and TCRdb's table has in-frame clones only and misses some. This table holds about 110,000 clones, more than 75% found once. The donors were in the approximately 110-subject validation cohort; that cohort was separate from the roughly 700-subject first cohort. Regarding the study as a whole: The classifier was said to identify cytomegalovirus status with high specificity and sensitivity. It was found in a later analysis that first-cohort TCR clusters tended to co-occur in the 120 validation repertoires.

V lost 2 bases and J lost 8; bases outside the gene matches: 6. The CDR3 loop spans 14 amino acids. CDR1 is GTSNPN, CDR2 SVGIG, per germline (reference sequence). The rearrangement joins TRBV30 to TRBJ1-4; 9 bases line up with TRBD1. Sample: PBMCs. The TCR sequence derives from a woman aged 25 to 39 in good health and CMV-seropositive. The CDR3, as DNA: TGTGCCTGGAGTTGGGACAGGGCCCGGGAAAAACTGTTTTTT. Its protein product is CAWSWDRAREKLFF.